Shown below are 25 T cell receptor beta chains from a single sample sequenced in a study of blood T cell repertoires in COVID-19. Assay: immunoSEQ multiplex PCR; the TCRdb copy retains only in-frame clones and omits some. The sample lists approximately 97,000 clones, about nine tenths occurring once. The sequencing input was peripheral blood. The source of these receptors is a man between 60 and 75 years old with acute or convalescent COVID-19.

The chain combines TRBV2 with TRBJ1-3; unclear D gene. The CDR3 has 13 amino acids. CDR1 and CDR2 from the germline V gene are SNHLY and FYNNEI. Trimming shortened V by 7 bases and J by 0 bases, and 7 bases separated the two germline ends. In DNA form, the CDR3 reads TGTGCCAGCAACTTTTTCTCTGGAAACACCATATATTTT. This translates into CASNFFSGNTIYF.

The V and J genes are TRBV27 and TRBJ2-5; D may be TRBD2 (6 bases). This CDR3 spans 13 amino acids. Germline lookup yields CDR1 MNHEY and CDR2 SMNVEV (reference sequence). The V and J ends lost 1 base and 6 bases respectively, with 9 bases between them. DNA of the CDR3: TGTGCCAGCAGTTTATTGGGGGGAAAGACCCAGTACTTC. Its translation: CASSLLGGKTQYF.

This chain connects TRBV14 to TRBJ1-1, with a possible D match to TRBD1 (6 bases). V lost 4 bases to trimming and J lost 5 bases, with 11 bases between them. CDR3 length equals 13 residues. CDR1 is SGHDN and CDR2 is FVKESK in the germline V gene. In nucleotides, the CDR3 is TGTGCCAGCAGCCCCAGGGGTTGGACTGAAGCTTTCTTT. This translates into CASSPRGWTEAFF.

The J gene is TRBJ1-5, the V gene TRBV11-2, with a tentative D call TRBD1 (6 bases). In germline, CDR1 is SGHAT, CDR2 FQNNGV. The CDR3 is 15 amino acids. V lost 2 bases and J 0 bases, leaving 8 bases between the germline ends. Here the CDR3 reads CASSLSGDSNQPQHF. The CDR3 bases are TGTGCCAGCAGCTTATCAGGGGATAGCAATCAGCCCCAGCATTTT.

V usage is TRBV7-2 and J usage is TRBJ1-5, with TRBD1 identical over 8 bases. Trimming removed 5 bases from V and 0 bases from J; junction bases left unmatched: 9. The CDR3 loop spans 17 amino acids. Germline CDR1 SGHTA, CDR2 FQGNSA. The CDR3 nucleotides are TGTGCCAGCAGCGCTGAAAACAGGGGGACTAGCAATCAGCCCCAGCATTTT. Protein product: CASSAENRGTSNQPQHF.

V is TRBV15 and J is TRBJ2-3; 7 positions match TRBD1. The germline CDR1 and CDR2 sequences are LNHNV and YYDKDF (reference sequence). Losses at the gene ends were 5 bases for V and 2 bases for J; bases not matched to a gene: 13. The CDR3 has 17 amino acids. In DNA form, the CDR3 reads TGTGCCACCAGCGGTACGGGACAGCGTTTAATCACAGATACGCAGTATTTT. Translating gives CATSGTGQRLITDTQYF.

This clone was seen a few times. This chain links TRBV28 with TRBJ1-5; TRBD1 is a possible D gene (5 bases). V gave up 7 bases and J gave up 7 bases, with 17 bases separating them. The CDR3 sequence is 14 residues long. Germline V gene sequence: CDR1 MDHEN, CDR2 SYDVKM. The CDR3 coding sequence is TGTGCCAGCATCTCGGCTGGGGCAGGGCAGCCCCAGCATTTT. Amino acids: CASISAGAGQPQHF.

DNA for the CDR3: TGTGCCTGGAGTGTACAAGAGAACACTGAAGCTTTCTTT. Protein sequence: CAWSVQENTEAFF. The V call is TRBV30, the J call TRBJ1-1; D is unclear. Germline lookup yields CDR1 GTSNPN and CDR2 SVGIG (reference sequence). Trimming removed 0 bases from V and 1 base from J, with 6 bases in between. This CDR3 contains 13 residues.

This chain uses TRBV5-1 with TRBJ1-2, with TRBD1 matching over 12 bases. Germline V CDR1 and CDR2: SGHRS, YFSETQ. The length of the CDR3 is 14 residues. V trimming: 4 bases; J trimming: 4 bases; junction bases outside the gene matches: 2. CDR3 sequence reads: CASSRDRGLYGYTF. The DNA of the CDR3 is TGCGCCAGCAGCAGGGACAGGGGGCTCTATGGCTACACCTTC.

The chain uses TRBV30 and TRBJ1-6; D might be TRBD1 (6 bases). V lost 0 bases and J 1 base, leaving 13 bases between the germline ends. CDR1 is GTSNPN and CDR2 is SVGIG in the germline V gene (reference sequence). This CDR3 is built from 17 residues. CDR3 in DNA: TGTGCCTGGAGTGTACGTGGGGGCAGGTCCTATAATTCACCCCTCCACTTT. As protein: CAWSVRGGRSYNSPLHF.

The chain carries TRBV18 and TRBJ1-5; no clear D. Germline V gene lookup returns CDR1 KGHSH and CDR2 LQKENI. The CDR3 runs 14 residues. V was shortened by 4 bases and J by 2 bases, with 9 bases between the two germline ends. CDR3 sequence: CASSRASGNQPQHF. The CDR3 bases are TGTGCCAGCTCACGTGCGAGCGGCAATCAGCCCCAGCATTTT.

This clone occurred once. The chain joins TRBV24-1 to TRBJ2-1, with a weak D call TRBD1 (6 bases). This CDR3 comprises 16 residues. Germline V gives CDR1 KGHDR, CDR2 SFDVKD. Deletions cut 2 bases from V and 0 bases from J, with 10 bases between. CDR3 nucleotide sequence: TGTGCCACCAGTGATTCGAGGGGGTTCTCCTACAATGAGCAGTTCTTC. Its translation is CATSDSRGFSYNEQFF.

This clone is a singleton in its sample. This chain links TRBV19 with TRBJ1-3; 7 bases align to TRBD1. This CDR3 spans 13 amino acids. V shed 8 bases and J 3 bases; nucleotides not matched to a gene: 4. Germline lookup yields CDR1 LNHDA and CDR2 SQIVND (reference sequence). The CDR3 DNA is TGTGCCAGTTCCGGGACAGTTGGAAACACCATATATTTT. Translated: CASSGTVGNTIYF. The full variable domain, its missing parts supplied by reference TRBV19 and TRBJ1-3, is DGGITQSPKYLFRKEGQNVTLSCEQNLNHDAMYWYRQDPGQGLRLIYYSQIVNDFQKGDIAEGYSVSREKKESFPLTVTSAQKNPTAFYLCASSGTVGNTIYFGEGSWLTVV.

The chain uses TRBV2 and TRBJ1-4; D gene unclear. Looked up from germline, CDR1 is SNHLY and CDR2 is FYNNEI. V gave up 7 bases and J gave up 8 bases, with 20 bases separating them. The CDR3 spans 15 residues. DNA of the CDR3: TGTGCCAGCACCCGGTTCGGAGGCGGGATCGAAAAACTGTTTTTT. Its translation is CASTRFGGGIEKLFF.

This clone appeared once. The CDR3 DNA is TGTGCCTGGAGTAGAAGCGGGGGGTACAATGAGCAGTTCTTC. It is translated as CAWSRSGGYNEQFF. The V and J genes are TRBV30 and TRBJ2-1, with 9 nucleotides matching TRBD2. The germline V gene has CDR1 GTSNPN and CDR2 SVGIG (reference sequence). This CDR3 contains 14 residues. V dropped 2 bases and J dropped 4; count of bases not matched to a gene: 3. Full variable domain (rest looked up from reference TRBV30 and TRBJ2-1): SQTIHQWPATLVQPVGSPLSLECTVEGTSNPNLYWYRQAAGRGLQLLFYSVGIGQISSEVPQNLSASRPQDRQFILSSKKLLLSDSGFYLCAWSRSGGYNEQFFGPGTRLTVL.

This sequence joins TRBV7-8 and TRBJ1-1; maybe TRBD1 (5 bases). The CDR3 length is 13 residues. Germline CDR1 reads SGHVS; CDR2 reads FQNEAQ. The V end lost 6 bases, the J end lost 0 bases, and 8 bases lay between the germline ends. The CDR3 bases are TGTGCCAGCAGGAGACAGTTGAACACTGAAGCTTTCTTT. As protein: CASRRQLNTEAFF.

The chain uses TRBV24-1 and TRBJ2-7, with 8 bases fitting TRBD1. Looked up from germline, CDR1 is KGHDR and CDR2 is SFDVKD. This CDR3 has 12 residues. V was pared by 9 bases and J by 3 bases, with 3 bases of the junction left unmatched. This CDR3 is CATPDRGYEQYV. Written as DNA, the CDR3 is TGTGCCACCCCTGACAGGGGCTACGAGCAGTACGTC.

This chain joins TRBV5-1 and TRBJ1-1; no definite D call. V dropped 6 bases and J dropped 0 bases, with 12 bases sitting between them. Germline V gene lookup returns CDR1 SGHRS and CDR2 YFSETQ. CDR3 length: 14 amino acids. The CDR3 DNA reads TGCGCCAGCAACCAGGCCCCAATGAACACTGAAGCTTTCTTT. Residues: CASNQAPMNTEAFF.

The J gene is TRBJ1-2, the V gene TRBV6-5; D unclear. Between the trimmed V and J ends, which lost 2 bases and 5 bases, there was a span of 12 bases. This CDR3 is built from 14 residues. Germline V gene data show CDR1 as MNHEY and CDR2 as SVGAGI. The CDR3, as DNA: TGTGCCAGCAGTTACGACGATGGAGGGTATGGCTACACCTTC. Protein product: CASSYDDGGYGYTF.

V and J are TRBV18 and TRBJ1-2, with a possible D match to TRBD1 (6 bases). V lost 2 bases and J lost 1, with 8 bases in between. This CDR3 contains 14 residues. The V gene's germline CDR1 is KGHSH and CDR2 LQKENI. The chain's CDR3 is CASSPDRLNYGYTF. The CDR3 DNA is TGTGCCAGCTCACCAGACAGGCTTAACTATGGCTACACCTTC. The full variable domain, completed using reference TRBV18 and TRBJ1-2, is NAGVMQNPRHLVRRRGQEARLRCSPMKGHSHVYWYRQLPEEGLKFMVYLQKENIIDESGMPKERFSAEFPKEGPSILRIQQVVRGDSAAYFCASSPDRLNYGYTFGSGTRLTVV.

The gene calls are TRBV6-5 and TRBJ2-1; TRBD1 might be the D (6 bases). This CDR3 region has 14 residues. The germline V gene encodes CDR1 MNHEY and CDR2 SVGAGI. V was pared by 8 bases and J by 6 bases, with 17 bases between. The CDR3 sequence is CASSATGTVNEQFF. CDR3 nucleotides: TGTGCCAGCTCCGCAACAGGGACGGTCAATGAGCAGTTCTTC.

The chain uses TRBV10-3 and TRBJ1-1; D unresolved. Trimming shortened V by 6 bases and J by 8 bases, and 19 bases separated the two germline ends. Per germline, CDR1 ENHRY and CDR2 SYGVKD. The CDR3 contains 14 residues. The CDR3 sequence: CAIRATSDNGEAFF. CDR3 nucleotides: TGTGCCATCAGGGCTACCTCCGACAACGGAGAAGCTTTCTTT.

The chain uses TRBV18 and TRBJ2-1; no clear D. CDR1 is KGHSH, CDR2 LQKENI, per germline. Between the trimmed V and J ends, which lost 0 bases and 5 bases, there was a span of 5 bases. The CDR3 loop spans 13 amino acids. CDR3 bases: TGTGCCAGCTCACCACCGGGCCACAATGAGCAGTTCTTC. It specifies CASSPPGHNEQFF. Variable domain in full (rest from reference TRBV18 and TRBJ2-1): NAGVMQNPRHLVRRRGQEARLRCSPMKGHSHVYWYRQLPEEGLKFMVYLQKENIIDESGMPKERFSAEFPKEGPSILRIQQVVRGDSAAYFCASSPPGHNEQFFGPGTRLTVL.

The chain recombines TRBV6-6 with TRBJ1-3, with 9 bases identical to TRBD1. The CDR3 covers 16 residues. The trim removed 2 bases at V and 0 bases at J, leaving 2 bases unmatched. CDR1 is MNHNY and CDR2 is SVGAGI in the germline V gene (reference sequence). The CDR3 sequence is CASSYGTGYSGNTIYF. The DNA for the CDR3 is TGTGCCAGCAGTTACGGGACAGGGTACTCTGGAAACACCATATATTTT.

The chain is built from TRBV5-1 and TRBJ1-1; weak D call: TRBD1 (5 bases). CDR3 length: 16 residues. V lost 4 bases to trimming and J lost 1 base, with 17 bases between them. Looked up from germline, CDR1 is SGHRS and CDR2 is YFSETQ. The DNA for the CDR3 is TGCGCCAGCAGCCGGGGGGAGACCCGGGGGAACACTGAAGCTTTCTTT. Translated, it gives CASSRGETRGNTEAFF.